This T cell receptor (beta chain) is drawn from a study of regulatory T cells in long-lasting Graves disease. The germline V gene encodes CDR1 LGHDT and CDR2 YNNKEL (reference sequence). V shed 5 bases, J shed 5 bases, and the junction held 8 bases outside the gene matches. The CDR3 is 15 residues long. Arm-PCR with iRepertoire HTBI primers amplified the CDR3 regions for these TCR beta libraries. Via MiXCR, TCRdb re-called the multiplex PCR reads, giving one row per CDR3 protein. The sample lists some 560,000 distinct CDR3 sequences, more than 15% occurring once. Time point noted: newly diagnosed GD, antithyroid drugs for less than 3 months. Researchers made the TCR library from RNA that was extracted from PBMCs. This same sample was also taken into another study, of T cells in Graves' hyperthyroidism and ophthalmopathy.

This sequence was found in a woman aged 35 to 59 with Graves disease. Source: peripheral blood mononuclear cells (PBMCs), taken at new diagnosis, from a patient treated with antithyroid drugs. The chain employs TRBV3-1 and TRBJ2-2; 7 bases agree with TRBD1. Here the CDR3 DNA reads TGTGCCAGCAGCTTCCGGGACAGTTGGACCGGGGAGCTGTTTTTT. Residues: CASSFRDSWTGELFF.